This passage covers 30 T cell receptor beta chains from one sample sequenced in a study of T cells in Graves' hyperthyroidism and ophthalmopathy. TCR beta CDR3 region amplification was performed from RNA transcripts. Primed by the HTBI set, a first-round RT-PCR was run on the TCR CDR3. TCRdb ran MiXCR on the multiplex PCR reads and lists one entry per CDR3 protein. Altogether hundreds of thousands of distinct CDR3 sequences are present, 14% to 15% being singletons, with the ten largest covering roughly 13%. The sample consisted of blood. Source of these receptors: a man in his late teens or twenties with Graves' ophthalmopathy.

This clonotype was seen repeatedly, ten times or more. The rearrangement joins TRBV7-9 to TRBJ2-7; the D is unclear. This CDR3 comprises 12 residues. Germline CDR1 is SEHNR and CDR2 is FQNEAQ (reference sequence). The ends were cut back, 5 bases at V and 0 bases at J, with 5 bases in the middle. The CDR3 here is CASSTSSYEQYF. The CDR3 DNA reads TGTGCCAGCAGCACCAGCTCCTACGAGCAGTACTTC. Combining the CDR3 with reference TRBV7-9 and TRBJ2-7 gives the whole variable domain DTGVSQNPRHKITKRGQNVTFRCDPISEHNRLYWYRQTLGQGPEFLTYFQNEAQLEKSRLLSDRFSAERPKGSFSTLEIQRTEQGDSAMYLCASSTSSYEQYFGPGTRLTVT.

Comment on this clonotype: A much larger clonotype is one base distant, so this may be a read error. This chain links TRBV6-1 with TRBJ1-2; tentatively, D is TRBD1 (5 bases). The germline CDR1 and CDR2 sequences are MNHNS and SASEGT. The CDR3 has 15 residues. This CDR3 reads CASSLHLGESYGHTF. The CDR3 region has the DNA TGTGCCAGCAGCCTACACTTAGGGGAATCCTATGGCCACACCTTC.

The J gene is TRBJ2-7, the V gene TRBV4-1; TRBD1 matches at 7 bases. The V and J ends lost 2 bases and 6 bases, in that order; junction bases with no gene match: 10. Germline V gene lookup returns CDR1 MGHRA and CDR2 YSYEKL. CDR3 size: 15 residues. The CDR3 DNA reads as TGCGCCAGCAGCCAACCCCGACAGGGAATTGGCGAGCAGTACTTC. It translates to CASSQPRQGIGEQYF.

This clonotype showed up many times. The chain uses TRBV7-2 and TRBJ1-2; 7 bases line up with TRBD1. J was trimmed by 6 bases and V by 1 base; bases with no gene match: 5. Germline V gene lookup returns CDR1 SGHTA and CDR2 FQGNSA. The CDR3 is 14 residues long. Here the CDR3 reads CASSLGGTAHGYTF. The CDR3, as DNA: TGTGCCAGCAGCTTAGGGGGGACAGCGCATGGCTACACCTTC. Supplemented by reference TRBV7-2 and TRBJ1-2, the full variable domain reads GAGVSQSPSNKVTEKGKDVELRCDPISGHTALYWYRQSLGQGLEFLIYFQGNSAPDKSGLPSDRFSAERTGGSVSTLTIQRTQQEDSAVYLCASSLGGTAHGYTFGSGTRLTVV.

The chain couples TRBV5-1 to TRBJ1-2, with 10 bases identical to TRBD1. From germline, CDR1 is SGHRS and CDR2 YFSETQ. The length of the CDR3 is 14 residues. V dropped 4 bases and J dropped 8; count of bases not matched to a gene: 8. The CDR3 coding sequence is TGCGCCAGCAGCCCCGCCGGGACAGGGGTCGGCTACACCTTC. It specifies CASSPAGTGVGYTF. Together with reference TRBV5-1 and TRBJ1-2, the CDR3 gives the full variable domain: KAGVTQTPRYLIKTRGQQVTLSCSPISGHRSVSWYQQTPGQGLQFLFEYFSETQRNKGNFPGRFSGRQFSNSRSEMNVSTLELGDSALYLCASSPAGTGVGYTFGSGTRLTVV.

The chain combines TRBV4-1 with TRBJ2-5, with D perhaps TRBD1 (5 bases). V was trimmed by 4 bases and J by 4 bases, leaving 22 bases between them. The CDR3 runs 17 residues. From germline, CDR1 is MGHRA and CDR2 YSYEKL. This chain's CDR3 is CASSRWSPRAGPETQYF. CDR3 DNA sequence: TGCGCCAGCAGCCGGTGGTCACCCCGCGCAGGGCCAGAGACCCAGTACTTC.

The J gene is TRBJ2-5, the V gene TRBV5-1; 7 nucleotides align to TRBD1. The CDR3 has 15 residues. Losses at the gene ends were 4 bases for V and 2 bases for J; bases not matched to a gene: 8. Germline-derived CDR1 and CDR2 are SGHRS and YFSETQ. CDR3 in amino acids: CASSPTGQLQETQYF. The CDR3 DNA follows: TGCGCCAGCAGCCCGACGGGACAGCTACAAGAGACCCAGTACTTC.

Points on this clonotype: A much larger clone differs by one base, so this may be a read error. The gene calls are TRBV7-9 and TRBJ1-1; D call uncertain. Germline lookup yields CDR1 SEHNR and CDR2 FQNEAQ (reference sequence). Deletions cut 1 base from V and 4 bases from J, with 10 bases between. The CDR3 is made up of 14 amino acids. The CDR3 nucleotides read TGTGCCAGCAGCTTAGACGGGCTCGGCACTGAAGCTTTCTTT. It translates to CASSLDGLGTEAFF.

This clonotype was seen repeatedly, ten times or more. The rearrangement links TRBV10-2 to TRBJ2-1; 9 bases line up with TRBD2. CDR1 and CDR2 (germline): WSHSY, SAAADI. V dropped 6 bases and J dropped 0; count of bases not matched to a gene: 3. This CDR3 is 15 amino acids long. The CDR3 loop reads CASRLAGASYNEQFF. The CDR3 region has the DNA TGCGCCAGCAGGTTAGCGGGGGCCTCCTACAATGAGCAGTTCTTC.

Turning to this clonotype: A much larger clone sits a single nucleotide away, making a read error possible. This rearrangement joins TRBV7-6 to TRBJ2-7, with D perhaps being TRBD1 or TRBD2 (5 bases each). Germline CDR1 SGHVS, CDR2 FNYEAQ. The length of the CDR3 is 14 residues. The CDR3 loop is CASSLKQDSYERYF. CDR3 nucleotides: TGTGCCAGCAGCTTAAAACAGGACTCCTACGAGCGGTACTTC.

This clonotype occurred many times. J is TRBJ2-3 and V is TRBV3-1; 9 nucleotides match TRBD2. This CDR3 has 18 amino acids. The germline CDR1 and CDR2 sequences are LGHDT and YNNKEL (reference sequence). The V segment lost 0 bases and the J segment 0 bases; nucleotides outside the gene matches: 7. The CDR3 nucleotides read TGTGCCAGCAGCCAAGATGTGAGCGGGGGGCCTAGCACAGATACGCAGTATTTT. Its translation is CASSQDVSGGPSTDTQYF.

This clonotype was detected many times. The chain employs TRBV14 and TRBJ2-7; no clear D gene. Per the germline V gene, CDR1 is SGHDN and CDR2 is FVKESK. This CDR3 region has 12 residues. V gave up 3 bases and J gave up 8 bases, with 11 bases separating them. CDR3 loop: CASSQGHRKQYF. CDR3 DNA: TGTGCCAGCAGCCAGGGTCACAGAAAGCAGTACTTC.

Details on this clonotype: An end of the junction differs from the germline gene, which may be a read error. The chain has TRBV7-2 and TRBJ1-3; perhaps TRBD1 as D (5 bases). The CDR3 extends over 23 amino acids. CDR1 SGHTA and CDR2 FQGNSA come from the germline V gene. The CDR3 coding sequence is TGTGCCAGCAGCTTGGTTTACAGGCACTTCGTCGCGTATTTTGAGGGCTCTGGAAACACCATATGTTTT. Translation: CASSLVYRHFVAYFEGSGNTICF.

In this sample, this clonotype turned up many times. The genes are TRBV11-2 and TRBJ2-7; D ambiguous. CDR1 and CDR2 from the germline V gene are SGHAT and FQNNGV. The V end lost 2 bases, the J end lost 2 bases, and 10 bases lay between the germline ends. This CDR3 is 14 amino acids long. In DNA form, the CDR3 reads TGTGCCAGCAGCTTAAACCTCGCTCCCTACGAGCAGTACTTC. It specifies CASSLNLAPYEQYF.

This clonotype was recorded many times. V gene TRBV11-3 combines with J gene TRBJ1-1, with TRBD1 as a possible D gene (5 bases). Trimming pared 2 bases from V and 4 bases from J, leaving 11 bases between. Germline values: CDR1 SGHNT, CDR2 YENEEA. The CDR3 covers 14 residues. In nucleotides, the CDR3 is TGTGCCAGCAGCTTATATCCCGGGGGCACTGAAGCTTTCTTT. Translated, it gives CASSLYPGGTEAFF.

This clonotype has just a few counts. The chain couples TRBV19 to TRBJ2-7; D unclear. The CDR3 contains 11 residues. Germline lookup yields CDR1 LNHDA and CDR2 SQIVND (reference sequence). V was shortened by 3 bases and J by 5 bases, with 5 bases between the two germline ends. The CDR3 nucleotides read TGTGCCAGTAGTATTGCCCACGAGCAGTACTTC. Protein product: CASSIAHEQYF. The whole variable domain, remainder taken from reference TRBV19 and TRBJ2-7, is DGGITQSPKYLFRKEGQNVTLSCEQNLNHDAMYWYRQDPGQGLRLIYYSQIVNDFQKGDIAEGYSVSREKKESFPLTVTSAQKNPTAFYLCASSIAHEQYFGPGTRLTVT.

In its sample, this clonotype was seen many times. The chain combines TRBV20-1 with TRBJ2-7, with D tentatively TRBD1 (6 bases). The germline CDR1 and CDR2 sequences are DFQATT and SNEGSKA (reference sequence). V gave up 6 bases and J gave up 7 bases, with 16 bases separating them. CDR3 length equals 12 residues. CDR3 coding DNA: TGCAGTGCATCACCCGGGACAAATGAGCAGTACTTC. It encodes CSASPGTNEQYF.

This clonotype was seen at least ten times. The CDR3 DNA sequence: TGTGCCAGCAGCGTAGGCCCGGAGCCCACAGATACGCAGTATTTT. This translates into CASSVGPEPTDTQYF. This sequence joins TRBV9 and TRBJ2-3, with unresolved D. The V gene's germline CDR1 is SGDLS and CDR2 YYNGEE. V was cut by 0 bases and J by 2 bases, with 10 bases left in between. The CDR3 length is 15 residues.

The chain has TRBV30 and TRBJ2-7; 10 nucleotides align to TRBD1. V shed 1 base and J 2 bases; nucleotides not matched to a gene: 8. In germline, CDR1 is GTSNPN, CDR2 SVGIG (reference sequence). CDR3 size: 16 residues. CDR3 nucleotides: TGTGCCTGGAGTGCATACGGGACAGGGGAGACCTACGAGCAGTACTTC. Amino acid sequence: CAWSAYGTGETYEQYF. The complete variable domain, with remaining parts taken from reference TRBV30 and TRBJ2-7, reads SQTIHQWPATLVQPVGSPLSLECTVEGTSNPNLYWYRQAAGRGLQLLFYSVGIGQISSEVPQNLSASRPQDRQFILSSKKLLLSDSGFYLCAWSAYGTGETYEQYFGPGTRLTVT.

This clonotype has a handful of counts. The chain employs TRBV18 and TRBJ1-4; 7 bases are a match to TRBD1. The ends lost 4 bases at V and 5 bases at J; junction bases unmatched: 7. CDR3 length: 15 residues. The germline gives CDR1 KGHSH, CDR2 LQKENI. The DNA of the CDR3 is TGTGCCAGCTCACTCGGGGGGACAGAAAATGAAAAACTGTTTTTT. Translation: CASSLGGTENEKLFF.

This clonotype was observed many times. The V gene is TRBV7-8, the J gene TRBJ2-1, with 7 bases aligning to TRBD2. With 5 bases clipped from V and 7 bases from J, the junction kept 14 bases outside the gene matches. The V gene's germline CDR1 is SGHVS and CDR2 FQNEAQ. The CDR3 has 16 amino acids. The CDR3 nucleotides are TGTGCCAGCAGCCCTAAGGGACTACTCCCTTGGAATGAGCAGTTCTTC. Protein sequence: CASSPKGLLPWNEQFF.

This clonotype was detected ten times or more. The chain has TRBV7-9 and TRBJ1-5, with no clear D. The ends were cut back, 0 bases at V and 3 bases at J, with 12 bases in the middle. This CDR3 is built from 16 residues. The germline gives CDR1 SEHNR, CDR2 FQNEAQ (reference sequence). Written as DNA, the CDR3 is TGTGCCAGCAGCTTAGCGTTATACGGCTACAATCAGCCCCAGCATTTT. It yields the protein CASSLALYGYNQPQHF.

This clonotype was observed a few times. J is TRBJ1-2 and V is TRBV20-1, with a weak D call TRBD1 (6 bases). Germline V gives CDR1 DFQATT, CDR2 SNEGSKA (reference sequence). V shed 3 bases and J shed 2 bases, with 10 bases lying between them. This CDR3 is 13 amino acids long. The CDR3 sequence is CSARGDTNYGYTF. As DNA, the CDR3 is TGCAGTGCTAGGGGGGACACCAACTATGGCTACACCTTC.

This clonotype was recorded many times. This chain links TRBV2 with TRBJ2-1; D is uncertain. The germline CDR1 and CDR2 sequences are SNHLY and FYNNEI. The CDR3 extends over 13 amino acids. The V end lost 4 bases, the J end lost 9 bases, and 13 bases lay between the germline ends. Here the CDR3 reads CASSGVGYGEQFF. CDR3 DNA sequence: TGTGCCAGCAGTGGCGTAGGGTATGGTGAGCAGTTCTTC.

CDR3 region: CASNVSIYGSPKAGNTIYF. Written as DNA, the CDR3 is TGTGCCAGCAACGTCTCAATATACGGATCCCCAAAGGCTGGAAACACCATATATTTT. The rearrangement links TRBV9 to TRBJ1-3; no firm D call. V dropped 6 bases and J dropped 2 bases, with 27 bases sitting between them. Germline V gives CDR1 SGDLS, CDR2 YYNGEE. The CDR3 has 19 amino acids.

This clonotype was counted ten times or more. The gene calls are TRBV27 and TRBJ2-5, with TRBD1 identical over 10 bases. The V gene's germline CDR1 is MNHEY and CDR2 SMNVEV (reference sequence). This CDR3 region has 14 residues. V shed 6 bases, J shed 5 bases, and the junction held 6 bases outside the gene matches. The DNA of the CDR3 is TGTGCCAGCAGGGGACAGGGGCAGTACGAGACCCAGTACTTC. Translation: CASRGQGQYETQYF.

The sample holds many counts of this clonotype. The chain has TRBV30 and TRBJ2-1; a possible D gene is TRBD1 (5 bases). CDR3 length: 12 residues. The germline V gene encodes CDR1 GTSNPN and CDR2 SVGIG (reference sequence). V shed 3 bases and J shed 6 bases, with 9 bases lying between them. CDR3: CAWSGTGNEQFF. DNA of the CDR3: TGTGCCTGGAGCGGCACAGGCAATGAGCAGTTCTTC.

This clonotype appeared many times. The rearrangement links TRBV3-1 to TRBJ1-1; TRBD1 might be the D (6 bases). CDR3 size: 12 residues. Trimming removed 5 bases at V and 6 bases at J, with 10 bases between. The germline gives CDR1 LGHDT, CDR2 YNNKEL (reference sequence). The CDR3 DNA reads TGTGCCAGCAGCACTGGGACACCTGAAGCTTTCTTT. Translating gives CASSTGTPEAFF.

This clonotype occurred many times. The genes are TRBV11-2 and TRBJ2-3; D might be TRBD1 or TRBD2, each matching 5 bases. This CDR3 has 13 amino acids. CDR1 is SGHAT, CDR2 FQNNGV, per germline. Trimming left V 4 bases short and J 5 bases short, with 10 bases between. CDR3 nucleotide sequence: TGTGCCAGCAGCTGGGAGAGGGGAGATACGCAGTATTTT. Translated: CASSWERGDTQYF.

Note on this clonotype: It may be a read error: a sequence one base away is much more abundant. The gene calls are TRBV6-1 and TRBJ1-2, with D uncertain. The V and J ends lost 6 bases and 1 base respectively, with 18 bases between them. The germline V gene has CDR1 MNHNS and CDR2 SASEGT. There are 16 residues in the CDR3. The DNA of the CDR3 is TGTGCCAGCAGACGGGCGAGGGTCAACTTTAACTATGGCTACACCTTC. It specifies CASRRARVNFNYGYTF.